A single TCR beta chain is shown here with its context. This sample stems from a study of a mutant IDH1 vaccine in newly diagnosed glioma. The method was immunoSEQ multiplex PCR; TCRdb's version includes in-frame clones alone and lacks a portion of them. The sample lists under 90,000 clones, 79% seen once, with 7% to 10% in the top ten. Time point indicated: baseline, week 1 (first vaccination visit). Treatment meaning: pre-vaccination baseline after standard-of-care therapy. V shed 0 bases and J 7 bases; nucleotides not matched to a gene: 2. From germline, CDR1 is SGHDT and CDR2 YYEEEE. The CDR3 is 14 amino acids.

The chain employs TRBV5-6 and TRBJ2-1, with 9 bases lining up with TRBD1. Sample: PBMCs, taken from a glioma patient treated with radiotherapy, temozolomide or both. The sequence derives from a man aged 45-65 years with glioma. DNA for the CDR3: TGTGCCAGCAGCTTGGGGGACAGGGAAAATGAGCAGTTCTTC. This gives the protein CASSLGDRENEQFF.